Here is one TCR beta chain with its context. This record belongs to a study of PD-L1 blockade in urothelial cancer. Study-level information: Bladder-origin urothelial cancer in males described about 85% of the 29 patients.

V gave up 6 bases and J gave up 6 bases, with 20 bases separating them. There are 16 residues in the CDR3. Germline V lookup: CDR1 SNHLY, CDR2 FYNNEI. Time point defined: pretreatment peripheral blood. Locally advanced or metastatic urothelial carcinoma was present in patients. Assay: immunoSEQ multiplex PCR; the TCRdb copy retains only in-frame clones and omits some. The data show fewer than 40,000 clones, with about 89% seen just once and around 10% held by the top ten. The chain recombines TRBV2 with TRBJ2-2; maybe TRBD2 (6 bases). This TCR derives from a woman aged 55 to 70 with urothelial cancer. Specimen: PBMCs, collected around atezolizumab (anti-PD-L1) treatment. CDR3 region: CASRGGLAVLSGELFF. CDR3 DNA: TGTGCCAGCAGGGGGGGATTAGCGGTCCTGTCCGGGGAGCTGTTTTTT.